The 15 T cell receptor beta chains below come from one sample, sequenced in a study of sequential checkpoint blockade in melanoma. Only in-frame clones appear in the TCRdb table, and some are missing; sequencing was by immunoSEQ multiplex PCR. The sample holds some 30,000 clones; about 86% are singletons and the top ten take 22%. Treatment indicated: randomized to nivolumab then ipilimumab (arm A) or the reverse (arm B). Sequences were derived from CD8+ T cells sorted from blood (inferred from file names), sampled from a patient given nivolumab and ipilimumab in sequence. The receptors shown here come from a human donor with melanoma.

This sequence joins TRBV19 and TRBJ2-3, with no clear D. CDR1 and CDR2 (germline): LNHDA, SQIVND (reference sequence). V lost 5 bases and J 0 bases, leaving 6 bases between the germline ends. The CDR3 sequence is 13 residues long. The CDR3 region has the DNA TGTGCCAGTAGTGCTACTAGCACAGATACGCAGTATTTT. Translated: CASSATSTDTQYF.

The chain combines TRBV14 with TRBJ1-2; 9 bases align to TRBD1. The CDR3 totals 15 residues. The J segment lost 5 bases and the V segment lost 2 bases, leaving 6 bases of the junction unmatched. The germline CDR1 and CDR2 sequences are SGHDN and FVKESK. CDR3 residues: CASSQLTGGRYGYTF. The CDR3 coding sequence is TGTGCCAGCAGCCAACTAACAGGGGGCAGATATGGCTACACCTTC.

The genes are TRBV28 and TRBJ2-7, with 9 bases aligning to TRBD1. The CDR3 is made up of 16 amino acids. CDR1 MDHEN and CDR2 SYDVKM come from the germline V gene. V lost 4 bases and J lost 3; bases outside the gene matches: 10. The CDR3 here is CASSSSGTGLIYEQYF. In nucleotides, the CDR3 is TGTGCCAGCAGTTCGTCCGGGACAGGGTTGATCTACGAGCAGTACTTC.

CDR3 nucleotides: TGCGCCAGCAGTGGGGGGCGAGGAGAGCAGTACTTC. This gives the protein CASSGGRGEQYF. This chain connects TRBV10-2 to TRBJ2-7; weak D call: TRBD1 (6 bases). Germline V gene data show CDR1 as WSHSY and CDR2 as SAAADI. The CDR3 extends over 12 amino acids. V gave up 4 bases and J gave up 7 bases, with 11 bases separating them.

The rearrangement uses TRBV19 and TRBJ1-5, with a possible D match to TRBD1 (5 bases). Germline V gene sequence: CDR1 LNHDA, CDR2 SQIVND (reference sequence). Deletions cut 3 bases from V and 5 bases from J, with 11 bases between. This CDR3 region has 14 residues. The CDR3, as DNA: TGTGCCAGTAGTATTAAAGGGACTCATCAGCCCCAGCATTTT. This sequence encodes CASSIKGTHQPQHF.

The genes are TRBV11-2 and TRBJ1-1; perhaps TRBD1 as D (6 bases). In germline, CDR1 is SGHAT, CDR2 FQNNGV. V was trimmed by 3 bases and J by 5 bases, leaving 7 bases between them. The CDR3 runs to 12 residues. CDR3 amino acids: CASSLGATEAFF. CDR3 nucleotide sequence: TGTGCCAGCAGCTTGGGGGCAACTGAAGCTTTCTTT.

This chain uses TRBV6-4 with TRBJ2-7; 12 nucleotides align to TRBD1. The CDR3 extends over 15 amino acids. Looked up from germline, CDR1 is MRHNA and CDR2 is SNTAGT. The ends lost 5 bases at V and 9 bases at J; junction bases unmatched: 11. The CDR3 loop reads CASSTPRDRGRGQYF. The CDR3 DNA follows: TGTGCCAGCAGTACCCCCAGGGACAGGGGGCGCGGGCAGTACTTC.

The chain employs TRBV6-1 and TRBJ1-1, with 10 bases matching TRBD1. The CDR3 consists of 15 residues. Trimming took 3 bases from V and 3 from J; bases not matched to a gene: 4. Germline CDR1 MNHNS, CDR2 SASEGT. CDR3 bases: TGTGCCAGCAGTGAGCCGGGACAGGGGTACACTGAAGCTTTCTTT. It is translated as CASSEPGQGYTEAFF.

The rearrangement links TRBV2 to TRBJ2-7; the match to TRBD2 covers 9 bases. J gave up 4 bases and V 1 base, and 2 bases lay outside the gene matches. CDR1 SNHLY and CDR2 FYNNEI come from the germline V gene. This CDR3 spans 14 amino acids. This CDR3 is CASSEGTSDYEQYF. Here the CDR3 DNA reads TGTGCCAGCAGTGAAGGGACTAGCGATTACGAGCAGTACTTC. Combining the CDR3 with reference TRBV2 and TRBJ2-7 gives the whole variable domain EPEVTQTPSHQVTQMGQEVILRCVPISNHLYFYWYRQILGQKVEFLVSFYNNEISEKSEIFDDQFSVERPDGSNFTLKIRSTKLEDSAMYFCASSEGTSDYEQYFGPGTRLTVT.

CDR3 sequence: CASSPDSLPHSYEQYF. Here the CDR3 DNA reads TGTGCCAGCAGCCCCGACAGCCTGCCCCATTCCTACGAGCAGTACTTC. The rearrangement uses TRBV7-8 and TRBJ2-7; TRBD1 is a possible D gene (5 bases). Germline V CDR1 and CDR2: SGHVS, FQNEAQ. The ends were cut back, 5 bases at V and 1 base at J, with 18 bases in the middle. The CDR3 totals 16 residues. Using reference TRBV7-8 and TRBJ2-7 for the parts outside the CDR3, the full variable domain is GAGVSQSPRYKVAKRGQDVALRCDPISGHVSLFWYQQALGQGPEFLTYFQNEAQLDKSGLPSDRFFAERPEGSVSTLKIQRTQQEDSAVYLCASSPDSLPHSYEQYFGPGTRLTVT.

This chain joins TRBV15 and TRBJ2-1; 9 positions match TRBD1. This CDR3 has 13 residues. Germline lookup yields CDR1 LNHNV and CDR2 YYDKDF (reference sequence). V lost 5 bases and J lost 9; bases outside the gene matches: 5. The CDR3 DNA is TGTGCCACCAGCCCGGGACAGGGCTTTGAGCAGTTCTTC. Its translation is CATSPGQGFEQFF.

For the CDR3, the DNA is TGTGCCTGGAGTGTAGCAGGGAATTCACCCCTCCACTTT. Its protein is CAWSVAGNSPLHF. The J gene is TRBJ1-6, the V gene TRBV30, with a tentative D call TRBD1 (5 bases). In germline, CDR1 is GTSNPN, CDR2 SVGIG (reference sequence). This CDR3 is built from 13 residues. Between the trimmed V and J ends, which lost 0 bases and 7 bases, there was a span of 7 bases.

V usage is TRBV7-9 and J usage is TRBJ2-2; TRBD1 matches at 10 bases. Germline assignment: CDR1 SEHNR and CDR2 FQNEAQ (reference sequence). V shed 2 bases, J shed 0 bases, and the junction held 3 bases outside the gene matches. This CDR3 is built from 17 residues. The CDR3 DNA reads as TGTGCCAGCAGCTTAAGGACAGGGGGGGCGAACACCGGGGAGCTGTTTTTT. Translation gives CASSLRTGGANTGELFF.

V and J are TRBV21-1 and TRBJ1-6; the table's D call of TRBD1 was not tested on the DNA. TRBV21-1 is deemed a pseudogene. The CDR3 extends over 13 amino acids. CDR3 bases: TGTGCCAGCACGGGACAGGGGTTTTCACCCCTCCACTTT. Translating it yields CASTGQGFSPLHF.

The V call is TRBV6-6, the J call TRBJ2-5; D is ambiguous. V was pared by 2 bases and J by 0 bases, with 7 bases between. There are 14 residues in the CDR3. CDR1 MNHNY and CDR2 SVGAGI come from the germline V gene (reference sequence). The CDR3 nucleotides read TGTGCCAGCAGTTACGTCGGGTACCAAGAGACCCAGTACTTC. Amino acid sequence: CASSYVGYQETQYF.